The 28 T cell receptor beta chains presented below share a single source sample, sequenced in a study of preoperative IRX-2 immunotherapy in early breast cancer. Produced via immunoSEQ multiplex PCR; TCRdb's table is partial and in-frame only. The table shows roughly 25,000 clones, with roughly 95% occurring only once. Treatment denoted: preoperative locoregional IRX-2 cytokine immunotherapy. The sample was tumor tissue, taken after IRX-2 immunotherapy. The source is a human donor with breast cancer.

The chain recombines TRBV7-2 with TRBJ2-1; the D is unclear. The CDR3 is 14 amino acids. The V end was cut by 1 base, the J end by 5 bases, with 9 bases between. Germline CDR1 and CDR2: SGHTA and FQGNSA. The CDR3 reads CASSLEYRDNEQFF. In nucleotides, the CDR3 is TGTGCCAGCAGCTTAGAATACAGAGACAATGAGCAGTTCTTC.

The chain has TRBV27 and TRBJ2-7, with D possibly matching TRBD1 (6 bases). Germline V gives CDR1 MNHEY, CDR2 SMNVEV (reference sequence). This CDR3 has 14 residues. V lost 3 bases, J lost 2 bases, and 11 bases lay in between. CDR3 nucleotide sequence: TGTGCCAGCAGTTTTAGGGGGATTGCCTACGAGCAGTACTTC. Translated: CASSFRGIAYEQYF.

The gene calls are TRBV6-4 and TRBJ2-2; 8 nucleotides line up with TRBD1. The trim removed 7 bases at V and 5 bases at J, leaving 6 bases unmatched. The germline gives CDR1 MRHNA, CDR2 SNTAGT. The CDR3 spans 14 residues. The DNA for the CDR3 is TGTGCCAGCACCGCGGACAGGGAGACCGGGGAGCTGTTTTTT. This encodes CASTADRETGELFF.

This chain's CDR3 is CAWSVHSGLNQPQHF. The CDR3 DNA reads as TGTGCCTGGAGTGTACACTCAGGGCTCAATCAGCCCCAGCATTTT. This chain links TRBV30 with TRBJ1-5, with a tentative D call TRBD1 (5 bases). The CDR3 contains 15 residues. Germline-derived CDR1 and CDR2 are GTSNPN and SVGIG (reference sequence). The germline V and J ends were trimmed by 0 bases and 3 bases, with 12 bases remaining between them.

This clone appeared a single time. V usage is TRBV6-5 and J usage is TRBJ1-5; D is possibly TRBD1 (5 bases). The length of the CDR3 is 14 residues. CDR1 is MNHEY, CDR2 SVGAGI, per germline. V was trimmed by 2 bases and J by 7 bases, leaving 12 bases between them. The CDR3 sequence is CASSYRRGWQPQHF. CDR3 in DNA: TGTGCCAGCAGTTACAGGCGGGGGTGGCAGCCCCAGCATTTT.

In DNA form, the CDR3 reads TGTGCCAGCAGCTTTTTACAGTCCTACAATGAGCAGTTCTTC. It yields the protein CASSFLQSYNEQFF. This chain uses TRBV7-9 with TRBJ2-1; no clear D gene. V dropped 3 bases and J dropped 1 base, with 7 bases sitting between them. CDR1 and CDR2 (germline): SEHNR, FQNEAQ (reference sequence). This CDR3 is built from 14 residues.

The V and J genes are TRBV4-1 and TRBJ2-3, with TRBD2 matching 13 bases. Germline trimming cut 1 base from V and 6 bases from J; bases unmatched to any gene: 10. The CDR3 contains 18 residues. CDR1 and CDR2 from the germline V gene are MGHRA and YSYEKL. CDR3 sequence: CASSQAGTSGTLWDTQYF. The CDR3 nucleotides read TGCGCCAGCAGCCAAGCGGGGACTAGCGGGACCCTATGGGATACGCAGTATTTT.

The count of this clone is one. V and J are TRBV6-5 and TRBJ1-3; D gene unclear. The germline gives CDR1 MNHEY, CDR2 SVGAGI. CDR3 length equals 11 residues. Trimming cost V 3 bases and J 7 bases, with 4 bases left between them. CDR3 sequence: CASSYRNTIYF. The CDR3 DNA is TGTGCCAGCAGTTATAGGAACACCATATATTTT.

This rearrangement joins TRBV21-1 to TRBJ1-5; the D call TRBD1 from the table was never checked on the DNA. TRBV21-1 has pseudogene status. The CDR3 is 14 amino acids. CDR3 sequence (DNA): TGTGCCAGCAAACAGAATTATAGCAATCAGCCCCAGCATTTT. Protein product: CASKQNYSNQPQHF.

The rearrangement joins TRBV9 to TRBJ2-7; D is ambiguous. Germline values: CDR1 SGDLS, CDR2 YYNGEE. The V and J ends lost 2 bases and 0 bases respectively, with 6 bases between them. CDR3 length: 13 residues. CDR3 amino acids: CASSVSTSYEQYF. Written as DNA, the CDR3 is TGTGCCAGCAGCGTGTCAACCTCCTACGAGCAGTACTTC.

The chain employs TRBV9 and TRBJ1-1; possibly TRBD1 for D (5 bases). The V gene lost 4 bases and the J gene lost 0 bases, with 16 bases spanning the gap. This CDR3 region has 16 residues. Per germline, CDR1 SGDLS and CDR2 YYNGEE. The CDR3 sequence: CASSSTRGVMNTEAFF. CDR3 DNA: TGTGCCAGCAGCTCCACACGGGGGGTCATGAACACTGAAGCTTTCTTT.

The V gene is TRBV2, the J gene TRBJ2-7; 8 bases map to TRBD1. CDR1 and CDR2 from the germline V gene are SNHLY and FYNNEI. This CDR3 region has 15 residues. V shed 3 bases and J 4 bases; nucleotides not matched to a gene: 8. CDR3 sequence reads: CASSDRGRGQYEQYF. The CDR3 DNA reads as TGTGCCAGCAGTGATCGGGGCAGGGGGCAGTACGAGCAGTACTTC.

The CDR3 protein is CASSSGTGPYNEQFF. For the CDR3, the DNA is TGTGCCAGCAGCTCCGGGACAGGACCCTACAATGAGCAGTTCTTC. The V gene is TRBV7-6, the J gene TRBJ2-1; the match to TRBD1 covers 8 bases. V was clipped by 4 bases and J by 2 bases; unmatched bases: 4. Germline V gene sequence: CDR1 SGHVS, CDR2 FNYEAQ. The CDR3 loop spans 15 amino acids.

The gene calls are TRBV18 and TRBJ1-6; TRBD1 might be the D (5 bases). V lost 5 bases to trimming and J lost 10 bases, with 15 bases between them. Per germline, CDR1 KGHSH and CDR2 LQKENI. The CDR3 contains 14 residues. CDR3 region: CASSGPGLVSPLHF. CDR3 in DNA: TGTGCCAGCTCAGGACCGGGACTAGTCTCACCCCTCCACTTT.

The gene calls are TRBV28 and TRBJ1-5; 8 bases map to TRBD1. This CDR3 has 15 residues. With V trimmed by 5 bases and J by 3 bases, 6 bases remained unmatched. Germline V gene data show CDR1 as MDHEN and CDR2 as SYDVKM. In nucleotides, the CDR3 is TGTGCCAGCAGTCTTGACAGGGGAGTCAATCAGCCCCAGCATTTT. Protein product: CASSLDRGVNQPQHF.

This clone occurred once. The V gene is TRBV19, the J gene TRBJ2-7; the match to TRBD1 covers 8 bases. CDR1 LNHDA and CDR2 SQIVND come from the germline V gene (reference sequence). This CDR3 is 15 amino acids long. V was clipped by 6 bases and J by 6 bases; unmatched bases: 13. The CDR3 here is CASSPVGTGAIEQYF. CDR3 DNA: TGTGCCAGTAGCCCGGTAGGGACAGGAGCTATCGAGCAGTACTTC.

A note on this clone: Mismatch with germline at one junction end may stem from a read error. This chain links TRBV5-1 with TRBJ2-5, with D unresolved. Germline-derived CDR1 and CDR2 are SGHRS and YFSETQ. This CDR3 is 14 amino acids long. CDR3 nucleotide sequence: TGCGCCAGCAGCTTGGATGTCTACCAGGAGACCCAGTACTTC. Its protein is CASSLDVYQETQYF.

The chain recombines TRBV5-1 with TRBJ1-1; D is uncertain. CDR3 length equals 13 residues. V gave up 1 base and J gave up 5 bases, with 9 bases separating them. The V gene's germline CDR1 is SGHRS and CDR2 YFSETQ. CDR3 bases: TGCGCCAGCAGCTTGTTAGACGGGACTGAAGCTTTCTTT. It encodes CASSLLDGTEAFF. Filled out from reference TRBV5-1 and TRBJ1-1, the complete variable domain reads KAGVTQTPRYLIKTRGQQVTLSCSPISGHRSVSWYQQTPGQGLQFLFEYFSETQRNKGNFPGRFSGRQFSNSRSEMNVSTLELGDSALYLCASSLLDGTEAFFGQGTRLTVV.

The CDR3 DNA sequence: TGTGCCAGCAGCCCGGGGCCCCACAATGAGCAGTTCTTC. It translates to CASSPGPHNEQFF. This rearrangement joins TRBV7-9 to TRBJ2-1, with D perhaps being TRBD1 or TRBD2 (5 bases each). Germline V gene sequence: CDR1 SEHNR, CDR2 FQNEAQ (reference sequence). The CDR3 consists of 13 residues. The germline V and J ends were trimmed by 5 bases and 5 bases, with 10 bases remaining between them.

The gene calls are TRBV7-3 and TRBJ1-5; 9 nucleotides line up with TRBD1. Trimming at V came to 5 bases and at J to 6 bases, leaving 5 bases not matched to a gene. The CDR3 is 14 residues long. Per germline, CDR1 SGHTA and CDR2 FQGTGA. In DNA, the CDR3 is TGTGCCAGCAGCCCGGGACAGGGTAGTCAGCCCCAGCATTTT. Protein sequence: CASSPGQGSQPQHF.

The rearrangement uses TRBV7-2 and TRBJ2-3; TRBD1 agrees at 7 bases. Germline V CDR1 and CDR2: SGHTA, FQGNSA. V lost 4 bases and J lost 4; bases outside the gene matches: 5. The CDR3 consists of 14 residues. The CDR3 sequence is CASSSGQTADTQYF. CDR3 nucleotides: TGTGCCAGCAGCTCGGGACAGACGGCAGATACGCAGTATTTT. Combining the CDR3 with reference TRBV7-2 and TRBJ2-3 gives the whole variable domain GAGVSQSPSNKVTEKGKDVELRCDPISGHTALYWYRQSLGQGLEFLIYFQGNSAPDKSGLPSDRFSAERTGGSVSTLTIQRTQQEDSAVYLCASSSGQTADTQYFGPGTRLTVL.

This chain joins TRBV6-5 and TRBJ1-1; no reliable D call. Per the germline V gene, CDR1 is MNHEY and CDR2 is SVGAGI. CDR3 size: 14 residues. Trimming shortened V by 6 bases and J by 5 bases, and 16 bases separated the two germline ends. The CDR3 sequence: CASSLRAFATEAFF. In DNA form, the CDR3 reads TGTGCCAGCAGCCTACGTGCGTTTGCGACTGAAGCTTTCTTT.

The rearrangement joins TRBV10-3 to TRBJ2-2; D perhaps matches TRBD1 (6 bases). There are 13 residues in the CDR3. From germline, CDR1 is ENHRY and CDR2 SYGVKD. V gave up 6 bases and J gave up 4 bases, with 9 bases separating them. The CDR3 sequence is CAIRTGPTGELFF. The CDR3 DNA follows: TGTGCCATCAGAACAGGGCCCACCGGGGAGCTGTTTTTT.

CDR3 nucleotides: TGCGCCAGCAGAGCACAAGCGAACACCGGGGAGCTGTTTTTT. Translation gives CASRAQANTGELFF. This chain joins TRBV5-1 and TRBJ2-2; unclear D gene. Germline lookup yields CDR1 SGHRS and CDR2 YFSETQ. CDR3 length equals 14 residues. V was clipped by 5 bases and J by 0 bases, with 8 bases between them.

This sequence joins TRBV5-5 and TRBJ1-5; no clear D. Trimming removed 6 bases from V and 0 bases from J, with 10 bases in between. CDR1 and CDR2 (germline): SGHKS, YYEKEE (reference sequence). The CDR3 covers 14 residues. CDR3 DNA: TGTGCCAGCAAAGTAACTTATAGCAATCAGCCCCAGCATTTT. It is translated as CASKVTYSNQPQHF.

V is TRBV29-1 and J is TRBJ2-5; D not certain. Germline values: CDR1 SQVTM, CDR2 ANQGSEA. This CDR3 region has 12 residues. V was shortened by 7 bases and J by 4 bases, with 13 bases between the two germline ends. The CDR3 spells CSGAGVRETQYF. The CDR3 DNA follows: TGCAGCGGAGCTGGGGTAAGAGAGACCCAGTACTTC.

This clone was found once. The chain employs TRBV21-1 and TRBJ2-4; the table gives TRBD1 as D, unverified against the DNA. TRBV21-1 is noted as a pseudogene. This CDR3 is 17 amino acids long. In DNA form, the CDR3 reads TGTGCCAGCAGCATCCCCGGACGGGAACTTACCCGACAGGGGAGGGACTTC. Translating it yields CASSIPGRELTRQGRDF.

The rearrangement links TRBV5-1 to TRBJ1-1; perhaps TRBD1 as D (5 bases). V was cut by 1 base and J by 7 bases, with 11 bases left in between. Germline CDR1 reads SGHRS; CDR2 reads YFSETQ. The CDR3 length is 13 residues. CDR3 in DNA: TGCGCCAGCAGCTTGCGGGGGGTCTATGAAGCTTTCTTT. This translates into CASSLRGVYEAFF.